This passage covers 17 T cell receptor beta chains from one sample sequenced in a study of beta chain features in type 1 diabetes. Expressed TCRB transcripts got sequenced, as all isolated RNA was reverse transcribed. The method was immunoSEQ multiplex PCR; TCRdb's version includes in-frame clones alone and lacks a portion of them. The sample consists of fewer than 250,000 clones, 9.6% of them appearing once. The sample consisted of naive CD4+ T cells from blood. The receptors come from a woman under 30 in good health.

This clone was recorded many times. The V and J genes are TRBV7-9 and TRBJ1-1, with D possibly being TRBD1 (6 bases). Germline V gene data show CDR1 as SEHNR and CDR2 as FQNEAQ (reference sequence). V was clipped by 6 bases and J by 1 base, with 12 bases between them. CDR3 length equals 14 residues. The CDR3 reads CASRPGQQNTEAFF. The CDR3 coding sequence is TGTGCCAGCAGACCCGGACAGCAGAACACTGAAGCTTTCTTT.

This clone was detected only once. The chain employs TRBV7-8 and TRBJ1-1; D remains ambiguous. V shed 5 bases and J shed 4 bases, with 11 bases lying between them. The germline gives CDR1 SGHVS, CDR2 FQNEAQ. The CDR3 spans 13 residues. The CDR3 spells CASSETRGTEAFF. CDR3 nucleotides: TGTGCCAGCAGCGAAACCCGGGGCACTGAAGCTTTCTTT.

The chain has TRBV2 and TRBJ1-5, with 7 bases matching TRBD1. J was trimmed by 3 bases and V by 4 bases; bases with no gene match: 3. Germline-derived CDR1 and CDR2 are SNHLY and FYNNEI. This CDR3 spans 14 amino acids. The CDR3 DNA follows: TGTGCCAGCAGTGGACAGGGTAACAATCAGCCCCAGCATTTT. This sequence encodes CASSGQGNNQPQHF.

This chain joins TRBV27 and TRBJ2-5, with D tentatively TRBD2 (5 bases). V lost 0 bases and J lost 8, with 25 bases in between. The CDR3 consists of 18 residues. Germline V CDR1 and CDR2: MNHEY, SMNVEV (reference sequence). CDR3 sequence: CASSLSGSQLGDRATQYF. The DNA for the CDR3 is TGTGCCAGCAGTTTATCAGGCAGCCAGCTCGGGGATAGAGCAACCCAGTACTTC.

This chain joins TRBV7-6 and TRBJ2-1, with 9 positions matching TRBD2. Germline loops: CDR1 SGHVS, CDR2 FNYEAQ. Germline trimming cut 1 base from V and 5 bases from J; bases unmatched to any gene: 3. The CDR3 has 15 amino acids. CDR3 nucleotide sequence: TGTGCCAGCAGCTTAGTGGCTAGCGGGAACAATGAGCAGTTCTTC. Its protein product is CASSLVASGNNEQFF.

The chain recombines TRBV6-1 with TRBJ2-1; maybe TRBD1 (5 bases). This CDR3 spans 14 amino acids. Germline values: CDR1 MNHNS, CDR2 SASEGT. V was cut by 7 bases and J by 7 bases, with 17 bases left in between. Written as DNA, the CDR3 is TGTGCCAGCACGACAGATCTTATGGGGAATGAGCAGTTCTTC. Protein sequence: CASTTDLMGNEQFF.

There are many counts of this clone. The chain carries TRBV6-6 and TRBJ2-3, with a tentative D call TRBD1 (6 bases). V shed 8 bases and J shed 6 bases, with 12 bases lying between them. The CDR3 is made up of 12 amino acids. Germline V gives CDR1 MNHNY, CDR2 SVGAGI (reference sequence). CDR3 DNA: TGTGCCAGCGGCAGGGGCCAGGATACGCAGTATTTT. It codes for CASGRGQDTQYF.

This sequence joins TRBV4-2 and TRBJ1-1; perhaps TRBD1 as D (5 bases). The germline CDR1 and CDR2 sequences are LGHNA and YNFKEQ. The CDR3 length is 14 residues. V was pared by 3 bases and J by 6 bases, with 14 bases between. CDR3 nucleotide sequence: TGTGCCAGCAGCCACGTTCAGGGCGATGCTGAAGCTTTCTTT. Amino acid sequence: CASSHVQGDAEAFF.

J is TRBJ1-4 and V is TRBV9, with TRBD1 matching over 12 bases. After removal of 4 bases from V and 2 bases from J, the junction contained 3 bases not matched to a gene. The CDR3 loop spans 16 amino acids. In germline, CDR1 is SGDLS, CDR2 YYNGEE. DNA for the CDR3: TGTGCCAGCAGCCCGGGACAGGGGGCGACTAATGAAAAACTGTTTTTT. Its protein product is CASSPGQGATNEKLFF.

This clone was seen more than once but under ten times. The chain recombines TRBV19 with TRBJ2-7; 8 bases map to TRBD1. Germline CDR1 LNHDA, CDR2 SQIVND (reference sequence). Trimming took 2 bases from V and 3 from J; bases not matched to a gene: 6. This CDR3 contains 15 residues. CDR3 DNA: TGTGCCAGTAGTATATTTTCAGGGGGCGACTACGAGCAGTACTTC. It codes for CASSIFSGGDYEQYF.

The rearrangement links TRBV30 to TRBJ2-1, with a tentative D call TRBD2 (5 bases). V lost 0 bases, J lost 0 bases, and 9 bases lay in between. CDR1 GTSNPN and CDR2 SVGIG come from the germline V gene (reference sequence). This CDR3 comprises 15 residues. In DNA, the CDR3 is TGTGCCTGGAGTGTACCTAGCCCCTCCTACAATGAGCAGTTCTTC. Protein sequence: CAWSVPSPSYNEQFF.

V and J are TRBV5-1 and TRBJ2-2; D gene unclear. The ends were cut back, 0 bases at V and 0 bases at J, with 6 bases in the middle. Per germline, CDR1 SGHRS and CDR2 YFSETQ. This CDR3 is 15 amino acids long. CDR3 in DNA: TGCGCCAGCAGCTTGGCCCAGTCGAACACCGGGGAGCTGTTTTTT. Translation gives CASSLAQSNTGELFF.

The genes are TRBV19 and TRBJ1-3; D gene uncertain. The germline V gene encodes CDR1 LNHDA and CDR2 SQIVND (reference sequence). V lost 10 bases and J 0 bases, leaving 13 bases between the germline ends. The CDR3 has 14 residues. CDR3 nucleotides: TGTGCCACCACCCTTGAGGGCTCTGGAAACACCATATATTTT. Protein product: CATTLEGSGNTIYF. The variable domain in full, completed from reference TRBV19 and TRBJ1-3, reads DGGITQSPKYLFRKEGQNVTLSCEQNLNHDAMYWYRQDPGQGLRLIYYSQIVNDFQKGDIAEGYSVSREKKESFPLTVTSAQKNPTAFYLCATTLEGSGNTIYFGEGSWLTVV.

This chain uses TRBV7-9 with TRBJ1-2; TRBD1 matches at 8 bases. This CDR3 spans 14 amino acids. The ends lost 4 bases at V and 2 bases at J; junction bases unmatched: 3. In germline, CDR1 is SEHNR, CDR2 FQNEAQ (reference sequence). The CDR3 DNA is TGTGCCAGCAGCTCATGGGACAGGAACTATGGCTACACCTTC. Translation: CASSSWDRNYGYTF.

This clone has just a few counts. The chain is built from TRBV6-1 and TRBJ2-3; no firm D call. The CDR3 consists of 14 residues. Germline assignment: CDR1 MNHNS and CDR2 SASEGT. V dropped 7 bases and J dropped 5 bases, with 16 bases sitting between them. The CDR3 DNA sequence: TGTGCCAGCACTTTGACAAATCTACAAGATACGCAGTATTTT. Protein product: CASTLTNLQDTQYF.

Written as DNA, the CDR3 is TGCGCCAGCAGCTCCCTCCCGGGGGGTGAAGCTTTCTTT. This translates into CASSSLPGGEAFF. The genes are TRBV5-1 and TRBJ1-1; D perhaps matches TRBD1 (5 bases). This CDR3 region has 13 residues. The germline CDR1 and CDR2 sequences are SGHRS and YFSETQ. The ends were cut back, 3 bases at V and 7 bases at J, with 13 bases in the middle. Variable domain in full (rest from reference TRBV5-1 and TRBJ1-1): KAGVTQTPRYLIKTRGQQVTLSCSPISGHRSVSWYQQTPGQGLQFLFEYFSETQRNKGNFPGRFSGRQFSNSRSEMNVSTLELGDSALYLCASSSLPGGEAFFGQGTRLTVV.

The sample holds a few counts of this clone. V and J are TRBV13 and TRBJ2-2; tentatively, D is TRBD2 (6 bases). Trimming removed 5 bases from V and 2 bases from J, with 15 bases in between. In germline, CDR1 is PRHDT, CDR2 FYEKMQ (reference sequence). The CDR3 is 16 amino acids. CDR3 sequence reads: CASSLIRDSNTGELFF. CDR3 coding DNA: TGTGCCAGCAGCCTCATCCGGGACTCAAACACCGGGGAGCTGTTTTTT.